This T cell receptor beta chain is from a study of Ad26.COV2.S vaccination and SARS-CoV-2 variants. Study as a whole: Dosing was one shot or two shots 56 days apart.

Assay: immunoSEQ multiplex PCR; the TCRdb copy retains only in-frame clones and omits some. The sample holds 450,000 to 550,000 clones, 89% seen once. General study findings and limits: Responses of spike-specific T cells (both CD8+ and CD4+) reportedly showed substantial breadth after vaccination.

Treatment defined: some 20 received Ad26.COV2.S at low or high dose, single or two shots; 5 received placebo; per-sample allocation not given. Samples were taken on day 63 after the first vaccine or placebo injection. Ad26.COV2.S expressed prefusion-stabilized spike from the original Wuhan strain. As for this clone: Its antigen is unknown.

The CDR3 runs 13 residues. V lost 1 base and J 4 bases, leaving 8 bases between the germline ends. Germline loops: CDR1 SGHRS, CDR2 YFSETQ. Sequenced here: peripheral blood, sampled in a trial of Ad26.COV2.S vaccine versus placebo. This TCR was recovered from a person aged 18 to 65 who received the Ad26.COV2.S COVID-19 vaccine or a placebo. V gene TRBV5-1 combines with J gene TRBJ1-2; no reliable D call. For the CDR3, the DNA is TGCGCCAGCAGCTTGAACAGCCCCTATGGCTACACCTTC. It encodes CASSLNSPYGYTF. Full variable domain (rest looked up from reference TRBV5-1 and TRBJ1-2): KAGVTQTPRYLIKTRGQQVTLSCSPISGHRSVSWYQQTPGQGLQFLFEYFSETQRNKGNFPGRFSGRQFSNSRSEMNVSTLELGDSALYLCASSLNSPYGYTFGSGTRLTVV.